The clone carrying this T cell receptor beta chain was recorded many times. The CDR3 covers 14 residues. V trimming: 5 bases; J trimming: 4 bases; junction bases outside the gene matches: 8. Per the germline V gene, CDR1 is DFQATT and CDR2 is SNEGSKA (reference sequence). This sample was included in a study of neurological immune-mediated disorders. TCRdb processed the 5' RACE reads anew with MiXCR; each CDR3 protein has one entry. The table includes about 24,000 distinct CDR3 sequences, about 6.7% detected once. The sequenced material came from PBMCs. The sequence was collected from a woman in her thirties or forties in good health. J is TRBJ2-3 and V is TRBV20-1, with 8 bases lining up with TRBD2. The DNA of the CDR3 is TGCAGTGCTCAGACAGCGGGAGTCCCAGATACGCAGTATTTT. This gives the protein CSAQTAGVPDTQYF.